This entry features one T cell receptor beta chain sequence. This clonotype was recorded at least ten times. Its antigen has not been determined. It has no much larger one-base neighbor in the sample; base qualities were not kept. The library was made by RT-PCR. The listed sequencing device is Illumina HiSeq 2500. TCRdb passed the public sequencing reads through fastp at Q25 and MiXCR, retaining productive beta sequences. Here each entry gathers all rows of one CDR3 protein and keeps the most common genes and DNA. This sample holds around 600,000 distinct CDR3 sequences; approximately 11% were observed only once. Of the sample, roughly 11% falls within the top ten clones. These data come from a study of response to subunit inactivated influenza vaccine (dated by TCRdb to the late 2010s). About the investigation overall: To follow how T cells responded to a trivalent subunit inactivated influenza vaccine, the researchers relied on deep quantitative profiling of the T cell receptor repertoire. What the study reported, not specific to this receptor: According to the authors, only a limited number of new T cells may be recruited by each seasonal influenza vaccination.

Trimming at the junction amounts to 6 bases on V and 4 bases on J, and the germline ends lie 12 bases apart. Reading from cysteine to phenylalanine, the CDR3 counts 13 amino acids. Here the CDR3 DNA is all that survives: 39 bases in frame from base 1. The germline V gene (reference sequence) gives CDR1 as MNHNY and CDR2 as SVGAGI. Separately, the same data were catalogued under a study of T cells expressing NK-cell markers. That second report states: The TCR beta cDNA libraries were made using 5'RACE template switching, a step that added both a universal primer site and unique molecular identifiers. Three sorted T-cell subsets (CD3+CD56+NKG2C+, CD3+CD56+NKG2C- and CD3+CD56-NKG2C+) from fewer than 10 donors had their TCR beta-chain repertoires profiled. Among the eight sequenced donors, seven were HCMV-seropositive and one was HCMV-seronegative. To restrict sorting to alphabetaTCR-expressing T cells, an anti-gammadeltaTCR antibody was added in several experiments. In over 5 donors, the dominant CD3+CD56+NKG2C+ clonotypes were among the top 10 CD8+ clonotypes and accounted for about 1.0-7.5% of CD8+ T cells. Those dominant clonotypes were again the most abundant among CD3+CD56-NKG2C+ cells in a few donors, at about 25-65%. Whether the expanded NKG2C-expressing T cell clones were specific for HCMV antigens remained unclear. The eight sequenced donors were randomly selected healthy volunteers, three men and five women. A commercial ELISA kit detecting HCMV-specific IgG in serum was used to determine HCMV serostatus. Ficoll density gradient centrifugation was used to isolate peripheral blood mononuclear cells from blood. For several donors, bulk peripheral blood T-cell repertoires were also sequenced from unsorted PBMC. Priming for cDNA synthesis came from the TCR beta constant segment, and two successive PCR amplification steps followed. Libraries were sequenced as 2 x 150 bp reads on Illumina HiSeq 2000/2500, MiSeq or NextSeq. MIGEC was used to demultiplex reads and group the reads by UMI, and MiTCR was used to assemble and quantify clonotypes. To exclude erroneous sequences, only TCR cDNA sequences supported by at least two reads were retained. The tcR package was used for downstream repertoire analysis, with clonotypes matched between fractions based on CDR3 nucleotide sequence plus V segment. VDJmatch was used to annotate antigen specificity against VDJdb, with one amino acid substitution allowed in CDR3.

The receptor comes from a middle-aged man who received an inactivated influenza vaccine. Donor details come from another sample of the same person, matched by shared clones. The source was PBMCs from blood, collected on the day of vaccination. Recombination joined TRBV6-6 with TRBJ1-1, with the D segment identity uncertain. Here the CDR3 is given as CASSLGPSTEAFF. The nucleotide sequence is TGTGCCAGCAGCCTTGGGCCCAGCACTGAAGCTTTCTTT.